The rows below give T cell receptor beta chains drawn from one sample of a study of shared clonotypes between healthy human individuals. Sequenced by immunoSEQ multiplex PCR; TCRdb stores in-frame clones only, minus some. The sample lists around 2,000,000 clones, roughly 94% seen once, with 0.13% in the top ten. Sequenced input: naive CD4+ T cells sorted from blood. These receptors all stem from a man between 18 and 29 years old in good health. Each CDR3 is given with its conserved first and last residue. D genes are given only for firm matches. The listing skips clone size in some rows; elsewhere it reads once, few, many or a size class.

clone size	D gene	V gene	J gene	CDR3 protein	CDR3 DNA
few	-	TRBV6-1	TRBJ2-2	CASSALRNTGELFF	TGTGCCAGCAGTGCCCTGAGGAACACCGGGGAGCTGTTTTTT
once	TRBD2	TRBV6-5	TRBJ2-7	CASSYPGTSEQYF	TGTGCCAGCAGTTACCCTGGGACTAGTGAGCAGTACTTC
once	-	TRBV19	TRBJ2-3	CASKGSSDTQYF	TGTGCCAGTAAAGGATCCTCCGATACGCAGTATTTT
-	-	TRBV6-1	TRBJ1-5	CASSDKTNQPQHF	TGTGCCAGCAGTGATAAGACCAATCAGCCCCAGCATTTT
-	-	TRBV7-2	TRBJ2-1	CASSPFRSGGGLQFF	TGTGCCAGCAGCCCCTTCCGGTCAGGGGGGGGGTTGCAGTTCTTC
-	-	TRBV10-2	TRBJ2-7	CASRETATYEQYF	TGCGCCAGCAGGGAGACAGCCACTTACGAGCAGTACTTC
once	-	TRBV29-1	TRBJ2-7	CSVTPGGELIGEQYF	TGCAGCGTGACCCCAGGGGGGGAACTAATAGGCGAGCAGTACTTC
-	TRBD1	TRBV6-1	TRBJ1-2	CASSEAWDRARYGYTF	TGTGCCAGCAGTGAAGCGTGGGACAGGGCAAGGTATGGCTACACCTTC
-	-	TRBV7-2	TRBJ2-7	CASSLSPSSSDRRFYEQYF	TGTGCCAGCAGCTTATCCCCCTCTAGTAGCGACCGGCGGTTCTACGAGCAGTACTTC
-	TRBD1	TRBV5-1	TRBJ2-4	CASSLAPGGNIQYF	TGCGCCAGCAGCTTGGCTCCAGGGGGAAACATTCAGTACTTC
-	-	TRBV12-5	TRBJ2-3	CASGHSGLFNTQYF	TGTGCTAGTGGACATAGCGGCCTATTTAATACGCAGTATTTT
-	TRBD2	TRBV4-1	TRBJ2-3	CASSQALAGFPTDTQYF	TGCGCCAGCAGCCAAGCACTAGCGGGATTCCCCACAGATACGCAGTATTTT
once	TRBD1	TRBV9	TRBJ1-5	CASSVGQGGNQPQHF	TGTGCCAGCAGCGTCGGACAGGGAGGCAATCAGCCCCAGCATTTT
-	TRBD2	TRBV29-1	TRBJ2-7	CSVYIAGSSYEQYF	TGCAGCGTTTATATAGCGGGATCTTCCTACGAGCAGTACTTC
-	-	TRBV19	TRBJ2-3	CASTPPGRTDTQYF	TGTGCCAGTACCCCCCCCGGACGGACAGATACGCAGTATTTT
-	-	TRBV7-2	TRBJ2-7	CASSWSEGPYEQYF	TGTGCCAGCAGCTGGAGCGAGGGCCCCTACGAGCAGTACTTC
-	-	TRBV5-1	TRBJ2-2	CASSPLGGRDTGELFF	TGCGCCAGCAGCCCCCTGGGGGGCCGGGACACCGGGGAGCTGTTTTTT
-	-	TRBV11-2	TRBJ2-1	CAARGLSYNEQFF	TGTGCGGCGCGGGGCTTATCCTACAATGAGCAGTTCTTC
-	TRBD2	TRBV5-5	TRBJ2-2	CASSLPGLAGVGELFF	TGTGCCAGCAGCTTGCCCGGACTAGCGGGAGTAGGGGAGCTGTTTTTT
-	-	TRBV7-2	TRBJ1-5	CASSAGQYQPQHF	TGTGCCAGCAGCGCCGGACAGTATCAGCCCCAGCATTTT
-	-	TRBV6-5	TRBJ1-5	CASSKGTKNQPQHF	TGTGCCAGCAGTAAAGGGACCAAAAATCAGCCCCAGCATTTT
-	-	TRBV4-1	TRBJ2-3	CASSQDNGGLDTQYF	TGCGCCAGCAGCCAAGATAACGGGGGGCTAGATACGCAGTATTTT
-	TRBD1	TRBV15	TRBJ2-7	CATSRIGDSYLSNEQYF	TGTGCCACCAGCAGGATCGGGGACAGCTACCTAAGCAACGAGCAGTACTTC
-	TRBD1	TRBV5-1	TRBJ1-1	CASSFALLDRNPTEAFF	TGCGCCAGCAGTTTTGCCTTATTGGACAGGAATCCCACTGAAGCTTTCTTT
-	-	TRBV5-1	TRBJ1-2	CASSYGMITNYGYTF	TGCGCCAGCAGCTATGGGATGATTACTAACTATGGCTACACCTTC
-	-	TRBV5-1	TRBJ1-2	CASSLEAKNYGYTF	TGCGCCAGCAGCTTGGAGGCCAAGAACTATGGCTACACCTTC
-	TRBD1	TRBV5-6	TRBJ2-2	CASSLGDSQNTGELFF	TGTGCCAGCAGCTTGGGGGACAGTCAGAACACCGGGGAGCTGTTTTTT
-	TRBD2	TRBV6-6	TRBJ2-4	CASSAGLGDIQYF	TGTGCCAGCAGTGCCGGACTAGGGGACATTCAGTACTTC
-	TRBD2	TRBV7-9	TRBJ2-1	CASRSGLADNEQFF	TGTGCCAGCCGATCGGGACTAGCCGACAATGAGCAGTTCTTC
-	-	TRBV28	TRBJ1-3	CASTPSGTGNTIYF	TGTGCCAGCACCCCGTCCGGGACAGGAAACACCATATATTTT
-	-	TRBV10-1	TRBJ2-7	CASTISYEQYF	TGCGCCAGCACCATCTCCTACGAGCAGTACTTC
-	-	TRBV6-6	TRBJ1-6	CASSYKEPNSPLHF	TGTGCCAGCAGTTACAAGGAGCCCAATTCACCCCTCCACTTT
-	TRBD1	TRBV7-3	TRBJ2-1	CASSPDRVSNEQFF	TGTGCCAGCAGCCCGGACAGGGTATCAAATGAGCAGTTCTTC
-	-	TRBV23-1	TRBJ1-2	CASSQSWGPYTF	TGCGCCAGCAGTCAATCGTGGGGGCCCTACACCTTC
-	-	TRBV6-1	TRBJ1-2	CASLTLMGGVYGYTF	TGTGCCAGCCTTACCCTTATGGGGGGCGTCTATGGCTACACCTTC
-	TRBD2	TRBV18	TRBJ2-7	CASSPSGTSGNEQYF	TGTGCCAGCTCACCATCCGGGACTAGCGGGAACGAGCAGTACTTC
-	-	TRBV19	TRBJ1-1	CASSTTVVNTEAFF	TGTGCCAGTAGTACCACAGTTGTCAACACTGAAGCTTTCTTT
-	-	TRBV5-1	TRBJ2-3	CASSLDTPTTITDTQYF	TGCGCCAGCAGCTTGGACACCCCCACGACTATAACGGATACGCAGTATTTT
-	TRBD1	TRBV7-9	TRBJ1-6	CASSLEGAGSPLHF	TGTGCCAGCAGCTTAGAGGGGGCAGGTTCACCCCTCCACTTT
-	TRBD1	TRBV7-8	TRBJ1-3	CASSFKGGTGNTIYF	TGTGCCAGCAGCTTTAAAGGGGGCACTGGAAACACCATATATTTT
-	-	TRBV6-5	TRBJ1-4	CASSYRFGGPEKLFF	TGTGCCAGCAGTTACAGGTTCGGGGGGCCTGAAAAACTGTTTTTT
-	-	TRBV6-6	TRBJ2-7	CASSYGTFYEQYF	TGTGCCAGCAGTTACGGGACATTCTACGAGCAGTACTTC
-	TRBD1	TRBV27	TRBJ2-7	CASKLGDGQGHEQYF	TGTGCCAGCAAACTGGGGGACGGACAGGGCCACGAGCAGTACTTC
-	TRBD1	TRBV28	TRBJ1-4	CASSLEGAREKLFF	TGTGCCAGCAGTTTAGAGGGGGCGAGAGAAAAACTGTTTTTT
-	-	TRBV7-2	TRBJ1-4	CASSPERAGEKLFF	TGTGCCAGCAGCCCCGAAAGGGCCGGGGAAAAACTGTTTTTT